These 5 T cell receptor beta chains were sequenced from one sample in a study of blood T cell repertoires in COVID-19. Some clones are missing from TCRdb's copy, which holds only in-frame ones; the method was immunoSEQ multiplex PCR. Among fewer than 250,000 clones, 85% to 90% were seen once, and the ten largest hold about 0.81%. The sample consisted of peripheral blood. Every receptor here comes from a woman aged 70-85 years with acute or convalescent COVID-19.

The chain employs TRBV3-1 (or the pseudogene TRBV3-2) and TRBJ1-5; the match to TRBD1 covers 10 bases. Per the germline V gene, CDR1 is LGHDT and CDR2 is YNNKEL (reference sequence). The junction had 9 bases not matched to a gene; V was cut back by 6 bases and J by 4 bases. The CDR3 totals 16 residues. For the CDR3, the DNA is TGTGCCAGCAGTCAGAGGGGGACAGGGGTAAATCAGCCCCAGCATTTT. Amino acid sequence: CASSQRGTGVNQPQHF.

This chain connects TRBV9 to TRBJ2-2; D is undetermined. The CDR3 sequence is 14 residues long. The V and J ends lost 2 bases and 6 bases respectively, with 11 bases between them. Looked up from germline, CDR1 is SGDLS and CDR2 is YYNGEE. The CDR3 protein is CASSVELLAGELFF. As DNA, the CDR3 is TGTGCCAGCAGCGTCGAACTCCTCGCCGGGGAGCTGTTTTTT. Combining the CDR3 with reference TRBV9 and TRBJ2-2 gives the whole variable domain DSGVTQTPKHLITATGQRVTLRCSPRSGDLSVYWYQQSLDQGLQFLIQYYNGEERAKGNILERFSAQQFPDLHSELNLSSLELGDSALYFCASSVELLAGELFFGEGSRLTVL.

In the case of this clone: The germline gene is not matched at one end of the junction; a read error may be the cause. The rearrangement links TRBV2 to TRBJ2-3; 12 nucleotides match TRBD2. Germline V lookup: CDR1 SNHLY, CDR2 FYNNEI. CDR3 length: 12 amino acids. The CDR3 sequence is CASSENGLAGSF. CDR3 DNA sequence: TGTGCCAGCAGTGAAAACGGACTAGCGGGAAGTTTT.

The V gene is TRBV28, the J gene TRBJ2-5, with unresolved D. This CDR3 has 14 amino acids. Germline CDR1 MDHEN, CDR2 SYDVKM. Trimming removed 6 bases from V and 4 bases from J, with 15 bases in between. CDR3 nucleotides: TGTGCCAGCAGCCCCACGACGGCGGCAGAGACCCAGTACTTC. Translating gives CASSPTTAAETQYF.

The chain uses TRBV18 and TRBJ1-5; no clear D. V was shortened by 2 bases and J by 4 bases, with 6 bases between the two germline ends. Germline V gene sequence: CDR1 KGHSH, CDR2 LQKENI. CDR3 length: 13 amino acids. The CDR3 here is CASSPNINQPQHF. Written as DNA, the CDR3 is TGTGCCAGCTCACCAAACATTAATCAGCCCCAGCATTTT.